This TCR beta chain was observed in a study of post-analysis software for immune sequencing data. Study-wide findings and caveats: Four to six TRBV segments were significantly more frequent in patients than in controls. TRBV5-6, TRBV5-1 and TRBV20-1 were among these segments.

cDNA libraries of TCR beta carried unique molecular identifiers. TCRdb re-derived calls from the PCR reads in MiXCR, one entry per CDR3 protein. The sample includes 750,000 to 900,000 distinct CDR3 sequences, under 60% of them seen just once. V lost 8 bases, J lost 3 bases, and 10 bases lay in between. Germline CDR1 is SEHNR and CDR2 is FQNEAQ (reference sequence). The CDR3 is 12 residues long. As for this clonotype: What it binds is unknown.

The gene calls are TRBV7-9 and TRBJ1-1; D is unresolved. Sequenced material: blood. This TCR was recovered from a girl aged 5 to 17 with multiple sclerosis. The DNA of the CDR3 is TGTGCCAGCCGAGGCTCCGACACTGAAGCTTTCTTT. This sequence encodes CASRGSDTEAFF.